Below are 13 T cell receptor beta chains sequenced from a single sample in a study of shared clonotypes between healthy human individuals. Sequencing used immunoSEQ multiplex PCR; TCRdb keeps in-frame clones, though not all of them. The sample has roughly 1,100,000 clones, about 75% seen once. The sample consisted of memory CD4+ T cells sorted from blood. Indicated subset: CD45RA-negative fraction. All receptors derive from a young man in good health.

The chain carries TRBV10-1 and TRBJ2-1; TRBD1 agrees at 7 bases. The CDR3 is made up of 14 amino acids. Per germline, CDR1 WNHNN and CDR2 SYGVQD (reference sequence). V lost 2 bases and J lost 2; bases outside the gene matches: 0. CDR3 sequence (DNA): TGCGCCAGCAGTGAGGGGACAGCCTACAATGAGCAGTTCTTC. Translating gives CASSEGTAYNEQFF.

V gene TRBV9 combines with J gene TRBJ1-1; D is undetermined. The CDR3 length is 16 residues. Germline-derived CDR1 and CDR2 are SGDLS and YYNGEE. The ends were cut back, 3 bases at V and 0 bases at J, with 15 bases in the middle. The CDR3: CASSARPTAMNTEAFF. CDR3 DNA: TGTGCCAGCAGCGCACGACCGACGGCTATGAACACTGAAGCTTTCTTT.

The chain couples TRBV11-2 to TRBJ1-4; no definite D call. The V gene's germline CDR1 is SGHAT and CDR2 FQNNGV. The CDR3 totals 13 residues. Trimming shortened V by 0 bases and J by 10 bases, and 9 bases separated the two germline ends. The CDR3 bases are TGTGCCAGCAGCTTAGATGGTCCGGGAAAACTGTTTTTT. Amino acids: CASSLDGPGKLFF.

This clone showed up just once. The chain is built from TRBV2 and TRBJ1-1; D is unresolved. Germline loops: CDR1 SNHLY, CDR2 FYNNEI. CDR3 length: 11 amino acids. The V end was cut by 7 bases, the J end by 7 bases, with 10 bases between. The CDR3 sequence is CASTGRLEAFF. The CDR3 bases are TGTGCCAGCACCGGAAGGCTTGAAGCTTTCTTT.

This clone came up once. Different DNA sequences within this sample yield the same CDR3. The V call is TRBV5-1, the J call TRBJ1-2, with 7 bases aligning to TRBD1. J was trimmed by 2 bases and V by 3 bases; bases with no gene match: 1. Germline loops: CDR1 SGHRS, CDR2 YFSETQ. The CDR3 extends over 13 amino acids. CDR3 bases: TGCGCCAGCAGCTCACAGGGGAACTATGGCTACACCTTC. Translation gives CASSSQGNYGYTF.

V and J are TRBV4-2 and TRBJ1-2; 9 nucleotides align to TRBD1. The length of the CDR3 is 12 residues. The J segment lost 5 bases and the V segment lost 5 bases, leaving 0 bases of the junction unmatched. Germline assignment: CDR1 LGHNA and CDR2 YNFKEQ. DNA for the CDR3: TGTGCCAGCAGCGACAGGGGGTATGGCTACACCTTC. Residues: CASSDRGYGYTF.

The chain recombines TRBV29-1 with TRBJ2-1; D call uncertain. Trimming cost V 7 bases and J 7 bases, with 11 bases left between them. Germline V lookup: CDR1 SQVTM, CDR2 ANQGSEA. This CDR3 region has 11 residues. The DNA of the CDR3 is TGCAGCGCCTCTCCTGGGAATGAGCAGTTCTTC. Translating it yields CSASPGNEQFF.

V usage is TRBV21-1 and J usage is TRBJ1-2. TRBV21-1 constitutes a pseudogene. The CDR3 covers 13 residues. DNA of the CDR3: TGTGCCAGCAGCAGAGGCGGATCCTATGGCTACACCTTC. Amino acids: CASSRGGSYGYTF.

The chain joins TRBV2 to TRBJ2-2, with D unresolved. The CDR3 is made up of 15 amino acids. Trimming cost V 1 base and J 2 bases, with 8 bases left between them. Per germline, CDR1 SNHLY and CDR2 FYNNEI. CDR3 nucleotide sequence: TGTGCCAGCAGTGAAGGGAGCCATAACACCGGGGAGCTGTTTTTT. This codes for CASSEGSHNTGELFF.

This clone was seen just once. The chain carries TRBV20-1 and TRBJ2-7; D is unclear. The CDR3 is made up of 11 amino acids. Trimming pared 5 bases from V and 2 bases from J, leaving 7 bases between. Germline CDR1 DFQATT, CDR2 SNEGSKA (reference sequence). CDR3 residues: CSAFHTYEQYF. The CDR3 region has the DNA TGCAGTGCTTTCCACACCTACGAGCAGTACTTC.

The V gene is TRBV9, the J gene TRBJ2-3, with 7 bases lining up with TRBD1. The CDR3 consists of 16 residues. The J segment lost 1 base and the V segment lost 2 bases, leaving 7 bases of the junction unmatched. Germline V gene data show CDR1 as SGDLS and CDR2 as YYNGEE. The CDR3 DNA sequence: TGTGCCAGCAGCGTTGGATGGACAGGCCGCACAGATACGCAGTATTTT. It codes for CASSVGWTGRTDTQYF. The full variable domain, with the rest looked up from reference TRBV9 and TRBJ2-3, is DSGVTQTPKHLITATGQRVTLRCSPRSGDLSVYWYQQSLDQGLQFLIQYYNGEERAKGNILERFSAQQFPDLHSELNLSSLELGDSALYFCASSVGWTGRTDTQYFGPGTRLTVL.

The chain links TRBV6-1 to TRBJ2-2; 15 bases line up with TRBD2. The germline V gene has CDR1 MNHNS and CDR2 SASEGT. Trimming at V came to 8 bases and at J to 6 bases, leaving 4 bases not matched to a gene. CDR3 size: 15 residues. CDR3 nucleotide sequence: TGTGCCAGCGGACTAGCGGGAGGGTTCGCCGGGGAGCTGTTTTTT. Translating it yields CASGLAGGFAGELFF.

This clone has only one observation. Other DNA sequences of this sample code for an identical CDR3. V and J are TRBV6-1 and TRBJ2-7; possibly TRBD1 for D (7 bases). The CDR3 totals 14 residues. Germline V lookup: CDR1 MNHNS, CDR2 SASEGT. Trimming took 4 bases from V and 4 from J, leaving 14 bases between them. The CDR3 protein is CASSGGDRHYEQYF. The CDR3 DNA follows: TGTGCCAGCAGTGGGGGGGACAGACATTACGAGCAGTACTTC.